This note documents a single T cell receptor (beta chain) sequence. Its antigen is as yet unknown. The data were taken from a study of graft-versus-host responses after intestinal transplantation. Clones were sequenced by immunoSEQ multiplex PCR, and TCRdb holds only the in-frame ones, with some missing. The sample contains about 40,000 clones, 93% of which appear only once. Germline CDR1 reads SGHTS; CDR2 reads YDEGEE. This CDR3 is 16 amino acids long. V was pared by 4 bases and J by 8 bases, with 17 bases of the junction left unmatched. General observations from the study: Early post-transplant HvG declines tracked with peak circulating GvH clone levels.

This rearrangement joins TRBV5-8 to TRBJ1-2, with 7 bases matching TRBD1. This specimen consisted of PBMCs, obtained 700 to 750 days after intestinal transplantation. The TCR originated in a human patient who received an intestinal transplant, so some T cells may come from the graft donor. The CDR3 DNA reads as TGTGCCAGCAGCCTACCTAACAGGGGTGGGGAAGACGGCTACACCTTC. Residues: CASSLPNRGGEDGYTF.